Listed here is a single T cell receptor beta chain. These data are taken from a study of cytomegalovirus exposure and HLA in healthy donors. In the study overall: Among about 400 genotyped donors, 65% to 90% fell in the Caucasian-associated ancestry cluster.

Germline CDR1 is GTSNPN and CDR2 is SVGIG (reference sequence). The CDR3 has 15 residues. Between the trimmed V and J ends, which lost 5 bases and 5 bases, there was a span of 21 bases. Vbeta (60) and Jbeta (13) primers were used in the PCR. Libraries were prepared by immunoSEQ multiplex PCR; TCRdb keeps only in-frame clonotypes and omits some of them. The table has some 150,000 clones, over 80% seen once. Sequencing input: PBMCs. The origin of this receptor is a man aged 40-49 years in good health and CMV-seronegative. This chain joins TRBV30 and TRBJ1-1; D perhaps matches TRBD1 (5 bases). The CDR3 reads CAWWSGEVLRTEAFF. CDR3 DNA: TGTGCCTGGTGGTCGGGGGAGGTACTTAGAACTGAAGCTTTCTTT. Supplemented by reference TRBV30 and TRBJ1-1, the full variable domain reads SQTIHQWPATLVQPVGSPLSLECTVEGTSNPNLYWYRQAAGRGLQLLFYSVGIGQISSEVPQNLSASRPQDRQFILSSKKLLLSDSGFYLCAWWSGEVLRTEAFFGQGTRLTVV.